This paragraph covers one TCR beta chain sequence. Its antigen is not known. This entry comes from a study of cytomegalovirus exposure and HLA in healthy donors. Only in-frame clones appear in the TCRdb table, and some are missing; sequencing was by immunoSEQ multiplex PCR. The data hold tens of thousands of clones, with about 90% observed a single time. Broader study findings: Most TCR sequences were uncommon, yet certain public TCRs appeared in many donors.

The CDR3 has 13 residues. Germline V gene sequence: CDR1 MNHNY, CDR2 SVGAGI (reference sequence). Trimming took off 8 bases at V and 2 bases at J, with 11 bases between the two ends. The material sequenced was PBMCs. The TCR sequence derives from a woman younger than 35 in good health and CMV-seropositive. This chain links TRBV6-6 with TRBJ2-3, with D perhaps matching TRBD2 (6 bases). CDR3 protein: CASGWGDTDTQYF. Here the CDR3 DNA reads TGTGCCAGCGGTTGGGGGGACACAGATACGCAGTATTTT.